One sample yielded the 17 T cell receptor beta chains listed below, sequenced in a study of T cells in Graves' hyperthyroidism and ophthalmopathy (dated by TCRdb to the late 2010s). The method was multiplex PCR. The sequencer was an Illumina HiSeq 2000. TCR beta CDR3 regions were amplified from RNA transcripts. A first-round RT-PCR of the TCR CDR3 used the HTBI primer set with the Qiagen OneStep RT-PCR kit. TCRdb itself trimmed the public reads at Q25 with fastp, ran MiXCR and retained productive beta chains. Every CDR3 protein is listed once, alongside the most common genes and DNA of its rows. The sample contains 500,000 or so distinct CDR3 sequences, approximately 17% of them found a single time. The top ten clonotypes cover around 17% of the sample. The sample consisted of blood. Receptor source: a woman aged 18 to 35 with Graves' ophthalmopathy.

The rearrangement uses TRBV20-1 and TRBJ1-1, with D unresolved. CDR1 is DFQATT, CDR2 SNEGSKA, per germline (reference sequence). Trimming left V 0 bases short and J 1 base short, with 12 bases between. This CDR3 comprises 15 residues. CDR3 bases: TGCAGTGCTAGAGACTTAGTCGGCCCGAACACTGAAGCTTTCTTT. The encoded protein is CSARDLVGPNTEAFF.

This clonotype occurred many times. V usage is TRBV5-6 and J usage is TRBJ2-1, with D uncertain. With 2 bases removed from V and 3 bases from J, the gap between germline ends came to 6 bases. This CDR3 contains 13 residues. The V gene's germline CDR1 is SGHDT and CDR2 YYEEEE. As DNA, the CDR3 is TGTGCCAGCAGCTTAGACCTCTACAATGAGCAGTTCTTC. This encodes CASSLDLYNEQFF. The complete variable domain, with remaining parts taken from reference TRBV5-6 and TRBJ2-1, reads DAGVTQSPTHLIKTRGQQVTLRCSPKSGHDTVSWYQQALGQGPQFIFQYYEEEERQRGNFPDRFSGHQFPNYSSELNVNALLLGDSALYLCASSLDLYNEQFFGPGTRLTVL.

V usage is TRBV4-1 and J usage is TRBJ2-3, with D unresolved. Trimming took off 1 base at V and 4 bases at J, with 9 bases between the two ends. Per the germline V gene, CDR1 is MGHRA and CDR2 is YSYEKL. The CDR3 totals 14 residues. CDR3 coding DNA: TGCGCCAGCAGCCAAGGGCGGTTCTCAGATACGCAGTATTTT. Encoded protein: CASSQGRFSDTQYF.

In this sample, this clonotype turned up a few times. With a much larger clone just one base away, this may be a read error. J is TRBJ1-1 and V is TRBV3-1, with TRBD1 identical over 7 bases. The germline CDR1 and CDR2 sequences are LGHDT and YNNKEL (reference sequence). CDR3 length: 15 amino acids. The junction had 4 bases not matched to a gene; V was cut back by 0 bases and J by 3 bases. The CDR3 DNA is TGTGCCAGCAGCCAAGATAAGGGGGCGGACACTGAAGCTTTCTTT. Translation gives CASSQDKGADTEAFF.

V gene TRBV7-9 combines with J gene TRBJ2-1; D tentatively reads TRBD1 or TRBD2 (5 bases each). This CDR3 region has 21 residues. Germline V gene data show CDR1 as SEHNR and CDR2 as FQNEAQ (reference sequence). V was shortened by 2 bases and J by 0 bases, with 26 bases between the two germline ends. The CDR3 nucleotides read TGTGCCAGCAGCTTAAAAACTCGGGGCCGCCTGGTCATTAGCTCCTACAATGAGCAGTTCTTC. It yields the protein CASSLKTRGRLVISSYNEQFF. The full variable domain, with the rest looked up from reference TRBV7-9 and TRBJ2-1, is DTGVSQNPRHKITKRGQNVTFRCDPISEHNRLYWYRQTLGQGPEFLTYFQNEAQLEKSRLLSDRFSAERPKGSFSTLEIQRTEQGDSAMYLCASSLKTRGRLVISSYNEQFFGPGTRLTVL.

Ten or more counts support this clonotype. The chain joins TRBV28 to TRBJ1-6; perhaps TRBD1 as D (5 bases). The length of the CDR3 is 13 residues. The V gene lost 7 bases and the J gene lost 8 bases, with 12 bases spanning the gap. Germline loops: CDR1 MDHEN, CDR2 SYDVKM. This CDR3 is CASIRDGDSPLHF. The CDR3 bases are TGTGCCAGCATACGGGACGGAGATTCACCCCTCCACTTT.

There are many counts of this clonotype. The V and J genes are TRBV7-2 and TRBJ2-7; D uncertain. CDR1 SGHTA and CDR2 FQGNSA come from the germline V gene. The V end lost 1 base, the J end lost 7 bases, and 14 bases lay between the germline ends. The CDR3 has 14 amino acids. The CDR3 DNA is TGTGCCAGCAGCTTAGAGGCCAGGCCCATTGAGCAGTACTTC. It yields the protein CASSLEARPIEQYF.

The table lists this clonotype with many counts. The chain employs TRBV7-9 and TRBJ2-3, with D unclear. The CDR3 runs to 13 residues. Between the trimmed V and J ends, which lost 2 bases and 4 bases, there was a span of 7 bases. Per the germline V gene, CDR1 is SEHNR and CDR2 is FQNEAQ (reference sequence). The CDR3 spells CASSLNSADTQYF. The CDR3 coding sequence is TGTGCCAGCAGCTTAAATTCGGCAGATACGCAGTATTTT.

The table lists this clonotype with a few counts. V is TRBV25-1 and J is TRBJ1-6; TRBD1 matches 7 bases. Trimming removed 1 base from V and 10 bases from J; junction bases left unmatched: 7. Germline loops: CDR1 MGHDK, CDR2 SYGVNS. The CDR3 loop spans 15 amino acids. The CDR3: CASSESGGRGSPLHF. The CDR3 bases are TGTGCCAGCAGTGAATCAGGGGGAAGAGGCTCACCCCTCCACTTT. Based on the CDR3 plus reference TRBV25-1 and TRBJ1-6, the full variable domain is EADIYQTPRYLVIGTGKKITLECSQTMGHDKMYWYQQDPGMELHLIHYSYGVNSTEKGDLSSESTVSRIRTEHFPLTLESARPSHTSQYLCASSESGGRGSPLHFGNGTRLTVT.

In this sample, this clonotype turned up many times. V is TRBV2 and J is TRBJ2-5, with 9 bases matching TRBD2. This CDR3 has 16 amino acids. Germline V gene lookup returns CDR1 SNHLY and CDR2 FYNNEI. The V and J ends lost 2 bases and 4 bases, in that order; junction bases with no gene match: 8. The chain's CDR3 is CASSEPLAGKGETQYF. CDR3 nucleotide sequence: TGTGCCAGCAGTGAACCCCTAGCGGGAAAAGGAGAGACCCAGTACTTC.

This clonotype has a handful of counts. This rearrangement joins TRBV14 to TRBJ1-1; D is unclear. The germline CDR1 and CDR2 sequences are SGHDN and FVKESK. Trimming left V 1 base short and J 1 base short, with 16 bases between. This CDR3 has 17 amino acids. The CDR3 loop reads CASSQVAGRASNTEAFF. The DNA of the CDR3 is TGTGCCAGCAGCCAAGTGGCAGGTCGAGCCTCGAACACTGAAGCTTTCTTT.

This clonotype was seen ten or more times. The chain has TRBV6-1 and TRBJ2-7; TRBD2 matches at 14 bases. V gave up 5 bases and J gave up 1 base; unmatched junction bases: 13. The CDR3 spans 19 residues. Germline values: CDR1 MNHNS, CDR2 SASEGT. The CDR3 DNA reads TGTGCCAGCAGTAAGCGAGGGACTAGCGGGAGTGACGGATCCTACGAGCAGTACTTC. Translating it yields CASSKRGTSGSDGSYEQYF.

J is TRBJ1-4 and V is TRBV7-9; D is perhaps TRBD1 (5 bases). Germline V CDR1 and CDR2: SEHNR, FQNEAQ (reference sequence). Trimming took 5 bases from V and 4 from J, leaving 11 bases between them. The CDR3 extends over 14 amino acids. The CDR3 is CASSPAGSNEKLFF. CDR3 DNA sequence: TGTGCCAGCAGCCCAGCAGGGAGTAATGAAAAACTGTTTTTT.

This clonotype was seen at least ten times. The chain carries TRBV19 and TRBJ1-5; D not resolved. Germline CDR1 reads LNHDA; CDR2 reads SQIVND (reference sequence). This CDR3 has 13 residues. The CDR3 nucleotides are TGTGCATCATCAGAGGTAGGCAATCAGCCCCAGCATTTT. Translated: CASSEVGNQPQHF.

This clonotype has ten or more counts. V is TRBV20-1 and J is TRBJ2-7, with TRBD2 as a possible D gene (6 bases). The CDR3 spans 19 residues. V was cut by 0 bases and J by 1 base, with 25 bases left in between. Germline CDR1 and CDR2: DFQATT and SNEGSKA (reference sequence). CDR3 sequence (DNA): TGCAGTGCTAGAGATACCAGGGTAAAATGGGCTAGCGTATCCTACGAGCAGTACTTC. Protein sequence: CSARDTRVKWASVSYEQYF.

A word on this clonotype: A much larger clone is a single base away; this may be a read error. CDR3 sequence (DNA): TGCAGTGCCCATAGTGGGAATGGCAATCAGCCCCAGCATTTT. This translates into CSAHSGNGNQPQHF. The V and J genes are TRBV20-1 and TRBJ1-5; D gene unclear. This CDR3 comprises 14 residues. V shed 6 bases and J shed 2 bases, with 14 bases lying between them. Germline V CDR1 and CDR2: DFQATT, SNEGSKA (reference sequence).

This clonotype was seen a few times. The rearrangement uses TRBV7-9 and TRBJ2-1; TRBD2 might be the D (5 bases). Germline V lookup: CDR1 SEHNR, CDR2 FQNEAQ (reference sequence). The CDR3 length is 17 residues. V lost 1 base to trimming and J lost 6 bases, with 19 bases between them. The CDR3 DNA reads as TGTGCCAGCAGCTTAGGCTTGGACGGGGAAGTGGGCAATGAGCAGTTCTTC. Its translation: CASSLGLDGEVGNEQFF.